The clone carrying this TCR delta chain was seen ten or more times. Its antigen is not identified. Sequences come from RNA converted to cDNA by reverse transcription. The CDR3 regions were amplified by multiplex PCR from V-gene primers to a constant-region primer. TCRdb re-processed the multiplex PCR reads using CATT. The data contain about 53,000 delta-chain clones, over 13% of them singletons. Trimming left V 3 bases short and J 0 bases short, with 16 bases between. The CDR3 loop spans 16 amino acids. The germline V gene has CDR1 GEAIGNYY and CDR2 EKD. This specimen comes from a study of Vδ1+ human thymocytes. Overall study results and limits: Highly polyclonal TRG and TRD repertoires with Gaussian CDR3 length distributions appeared in thymus.

Vdelta1+ thymocyte sorts reached between roughly 96% and 99.6% purity. The chain employs TRDV2 and TRDJ1; D is perhaps TRDD3 (5 bases). The sequencing sample was made of Vdelta1+ gamma-delta thymocytes from the thymus. Stated subset: FACS-sorted CD3+ TCRalphabeta- TCRVdelta1+ TCRVdelta2- thymocytes. The receptor was isolated from a girl in the first two years of life who had congenital heart surgery. CDR3: CACDPIRSPNTDKLIF. The CDR3 DNA is TGTGCCTGTGACCCAATACGAAGCCCGAACACCGATAAACTCATCTTT.